The 29 T cell receptor beta chains in this list originate from one sample, sequenced in a study of blood T cell repertoires in COVID-19. Clones were sequenced by immunoSEQ multiplex PCR, and TCRdb holds only the in-frame ones, with some missing. Of approximately 180,000 clones listed, about 90% were seen once; the top ten hold roughly 1.2%. The sequencing sample was made of PBMCs or T cells enriched from blood (not recorded which). The receptors here all came from a human donor with acute COVID-19. The donor label of this sample is uncertain.

In this sample, this clone turned up a few times. CDR3 DNA sequence: TGTGCCAGCAGCTCACAGGGGGACACTGAAGCTTTCTTT. Amino acids: CASSSQGDTEAFF. The chain joins TRBV7-9 to TRBJ1-1, with 8 positions matching TRBD1. The V and J ends lost 4 bases and 3 bases, in that order; junction bases with no gene match: 1. CDR1 SEHNR and CDR2 FQNEAQ come from the germline V gene (reference sequence). The CDR3 is 13 residues long.

This rearrangement joins TRBV6-2 or TRBV6-3 to TRBJ1-2; 8 bases are a match to TRBD1. The germline gives CDR1 MNHEY, CDR2 SVGEGT. The length of the CDR3 is 14 residues. Trimming removed 2 bases from V and 8 bases from J; junction bases left unmatched: 7. The CDR3 DNA reads TGTGCCAGCAGTTACGCGGACAGGGTTCACGGCTACACCTTC. Protein sequence: CASSYADRVHGYTF.

For the CDR3, the DNA is TGTGCCAGCAGCTTCCGGACAGAGACTGAAGCTTTCTTT. It specifies CASSFRTETEAFF. The V call is TRBV9, the J call TRBJ1-1; TRBD1 might be the D (6 bases). The germline V gene encodes CDR1 SGDLS and CDR2 YYNGEE. The CDR3 extends over 13 amino acids. V dropped 4 bases and J dropped 5 bases, with 12 bases sitting between them.

This chain uses TRBV14 with TRBJ2-7; D gene uncertain. Per germline, CDR1 SGHDN and CDR2 FVKESK. This CDR3 has 12 residues. The ends were cut back, 0 bases at V and 3 bases at J, with 3 bases in the middle. CDR3: CASSQDRYEQYF. The CDR3 nucleotides are TGTGCCAGCAGCCAAGATCGCTACGAGCAGTACTTC.

This clone was counted a few times. J is TRBJ1-6 and V is TRBV9; D gene ambiguous. The V end lost 0 bases, the J end lost 6 bases, and 13 bases lay between the germline ends. CDR3 length equals 16 residues. CDR1 is SGDLS and CDR2 is YYNGEE in the germline V gene. The CDR3 DNA reads TGTGCCAGCAGCGTAGCAGCGCATCTCTCTAATTCACCCCTCCACTTT. This translates into CASSVAAHLSNSPLHF. The entire variable domain, with the rest obtained from reference TRBV9 and TRBJ1-6, is as follows: DSGVTQTPKHLITATGQRVTLRCSPRSGDLSVYWYQQSLDQGLQFLIQYYNGEERAKGNILERFSAQQFPDLHSELNLSSLELGDSALYFCASSVAAHLSNSPLHFGNGTRLTVT.

The genes are TRBV7-3 and TRBJ2-1; 8 bases are shared with TRBD2. Germline CDR1 is SGHTA and CDR2 is FQGTGA. The CDR3 runs 15 residues. V gave up 4 bases and J gave up 8 bases; unmatched junction bases: 10. CDR3 amino acids: CASSSLGGGRDEQFF. CDR3 nucleotides: TGTGCCAGCAGCTCCCTTGGCGGGGGGCGGGATGAGCAGTTCTTC.

In this sample, this clone turned up once. The chain uses TRBV30 and TRBJ2-3; 7 nucleotides align to TRBD1. This CDR3 spans 15 amino acids. Germline V CDR1 and CDR2: GTSNPN, SVGIG (reference sequence). The V segment lost 7 bases and the J segment 2 bases; nucleotides outside the gene matches: 12. Here the CDR3 DNA reads TGTGCCTCCCTAGGACAGGCCAGCGTCACAGATACGCAGTATTTT. Translating gives CASLGQASVTDTQYF. Full variable domain (outside the CDR3, taken from reference TRBV30 and TRBJ2-3): SQTIHQWPATLVQPVGSPLSLECTVEGTSNPNLYWYRQAAGRGLQLLFYSVGIGQISSEVPQNLSASRPQDRQFILSSKKLLLSDSGFYLCASLGQASVTDTQYFGPGTRLTVL.

This clone was counted between two and nine times. The rearrangement links TRBV30 to TRBJ1-3; D gene unclear. The CDR3 runs to 13 residues. Germline values: CDR1 GTSNPN, CDR2 SVGIG (reference sequence). Trimming took off 0 bases at V and 0 bases at J, with 3 bases between the two ends. The CDR3 nucleotides are TGTGCCTGGAGTGTACACTCTGGAAACACCATATATTTT. Its protein product is CAWSVHSGNTIYF. Filled out from reference TRBV30 and TRBJ1-3, the complete variable domain reads SQTIHQWPATLVQPVGSPLSLECTVEGTSNPNLYWYRQAAGRGLQLLFYSVGIGQISSEVPQNLSASRPQDRQFILSSKKLLLSDSGFYLCAWSVHSGNTIYFGEGSWLTVV.

The chain recombines TRBV7-9 with TRBJ1-4; 8 bases are a match to TRBD1. Germline loops: CDR1 SEHNR, CDR2 FQNEAQ (reference sequence). The CDR3 contains 17 residues. V shed 1 base and J 2 bases; nucleotides not matched to a gene: 6. The CDR3 loop reads CASSLGGRGPTNEKLFF. In nucleotides, the CDR3 is TGTGCCAGCAGCTTAGGAGGCAGGGGGCCCACTAATGAAAAACTGTTTTTT.

The V and J genes are TRBV9 and TRBJ2-3; 14 nucleotides match TRBD2. V shed 3 bases and J 4 bases; nucleotides not matched to a gene: 4. Germline V gene sequence: CDR1 SGDLS, CDR2 YYNGEE. This CDR3 is 16 amino acids long. DNA for the CDR3: TGTGCCAGCAGCGCCGGACTAGCGGGGGGAGCAGATACGCAGTATTTT. Translated, it gives CASSAGLAGGADTQYF.

The chain couples TRBV7-8 to TRBJ2-3; possible D gene TRBD2, 5 bases. Trimming removed 2 bases from V and 2 bases from J, with 8 bases in between. Per germline, CDR1 SGHVS and CDR2 FQNEAQ. The CDR3 spans 14 residues. This chain's CDR3 is CASSLTGVTDTQYF. Written as DNA, the CDR3 is TGTGCCAGCAGCTTAACCGGGGTCACAGATACGCAGTATTTT. Drawing the rest from reference TRBV7-8 and TRBJ2-3, the complete variable domain is GAGVSQSPRYKVAKRGQDVALRCDPISGHVSLFWYQQALGQGPEFLTYFQNEAQLDKSGLPSDRFFAERPEGSVSTLKIQRTQQEDSAVYLCASSLTGVTDTQYFGPGTRLTVL.

This chain's CDR3 is CASSYSGDRRQTQYF. CDR3 DNA: TGTGCCAGCAGTTACTCGGGCGACCGGAGGCAGACCCAGTACTTC. The chain employs TRBV6-6 and TRBJ2-5, with a possible D match to TRBD2 (5 bases). Germline CDR1 is MNHNY and CDR2 is SVGAGI (reference sequence). V dropped 0 bases and J dropped 6 bases, with 14 bases sitting between them. The CDR3 totals 15 residues.

The V and J genes are TRBV7-8 and TRBJ2-2, with TRBD1 as a possible D gene (6 bases). The CDR3 loop spans 15 amino acids. In germline, CDR1 is SGHVS, CDR2 FQNEAQ. The V end was cut by 5 bases, the J end by 4 bases, with 14 bases between. The CDR3 bases are TGTGCCAGCAGCCGTAGACAGGCAGGCACCGGGGAGCTGTTTTTT. Amino acid sequence: CASSRRQAGTGELFF.

About this clone itself: At one of its ends the junction is not consistent with the germline gene, which may arise from a read error. The chain joins TRBV19 to TRBJ2-2; a weak D match, TRBD1 (6 bases). The CDR3 covers 20 residues. The germline V gene has CDR1 LNHDA and CDR2 SQIVND (reference sequence). Here the CDR3 reads CASSMYPGGQTPRGSGELFF. In DNA form, the CDR3 reads TGTGCGAGTAGTATGTATCCTGGTGGTCAAACCCCCAGGGGCTCCGGGGAGCTGTTTTTT.

The chain employs TRBV2 and TRBJ2-7, with D possibly being TRBD1 (6 bases). Germline loops: CDR1 SNHLY, CDR2 FYNNEI. V was trimmed by 7 bases and J by 7 bases, leaving 23 bases between them. The CDR3 spans 15 residues. DNA of the CDR3: TGTGCCAGCACCCCTCAAATGGCAGGCCAGGGGGAGCAGTACTTC. Protein: CASTPQMAGQGEQYF.

This chain joins TRBV4-1 and TRBJ2-7; TRBD2 matches at 8 bases. V dropped 3 bases and J dropped 3; count of bases not matched to a gene: 10. There are 16 residues in the CDR3. Germline CDR1 is MGHRA and CDR2 is YSYEKL. The chain's CDR3 is CASSHPGTRGFYEQYF. The DNA for the CDR3 is TGCGCCAGCAGCCACCCCGGGACTAGGGGGTTCTACGAGCAGTACTTC.

J is TRBJ1-4 and V is TRBV27; D remains ambiguous. Germline V CDR1 and CDR2: MNHEY, SMNVEV (reference sequence). The CDR3 is made up of 15 amino acids. V dropped 5 bases and J dropped 0 bases, with 10 bases sitting between them. CDR3: CASSALDPTNEKLFF. For the CDR3, the DNA is TGTGCCAGCAGTGCACTAGATCCAACTAATGAAAAACTGTTTTTT.

This chain connects TRBV11-3 to TRBJ1-5; 7 bases match TRBD1. After removal of 6 bases from V and 7 bases from J, the junction contained 12 bases not matched to a gene. CDR3 length: 15 residues. Germline assignment: CDR1 SGHNT and CDR2 YENEEA. The CDR3 DNA reads as TGTGCCAGCAGGGAGGGGGCGCCTGTGGGGCAGCCCCAGCATTTT. It is translated as CASREGAPVGQPQHF.

The CDR3 loop reads CASRVGQGANNEQFF. The CDR3 nucleotides read TGTGCCAGCAGGGTGGGACAGGGGGCCAACAATGAGCAGTTCTTC. This chain joins TRBV27 and TRBJ2-1, with TRBD1 matching over 12 bases. The junction had 5 bases not matched to a gene; V was cut back by 6 bases and J by 5 bases. The CDR3 extends over 15 amino acids. CDR1 MNHEY and CDR2 SMNVEV come from the germline V gene (reference sequence).

Only one count was recorded for this clone. The chain combines TRBV13 with TRBJ2-7; 13 bases agree with TRBD2. The CDR3 length is 16 residues. The V segment lost 4 bases and the J segment 6 bases; nucleotides outside the gene matches: 9. The germline gives CDR1 PRHDT, CDR2 FYEKMQ (reference sequence). The CDR3 region is CASSSLGTSGAREQYF. The DNA for the CDR3 is TGTGCCAGCAGCTCGCTGGGGACTAGCGGGGCTCGCGAGCAGTACTTC. Together with reference TRBV13 and TRBJ2-7, the CDR3 gives the full variable domain: AAGVIQSPRHLIKEKRETATLKCYPIPRHDTVYWYQQGPGQDPQFLISFYEKMQSDKGSIPDRFSAQQFSDYHSELNMSSLELGDSALYFCASSSLGTSGAREQYFGPGTRLTVT.

This clone was found once. This chain joins TRBV18 and TRBJ2-5; D perhaps matches TRBD1 (7 bases). Trimming stripped 3 bases from V and 3 bases from J, with 14 bases between. The CDR3 totals 15 residues. The germline V gene has CDR1 KGHSH and CDR2 LQKENI. The CDR3 DNA reads as TGTGCCAGCTCACCGCGACAGGGAGGAGAAGAGACCCAGTACTTC. Its translation is CASSPRQGGEETQYF.

This clone was found a few times. The J gene is TRBJ2-2, the V gene TRBV13; 15 bases align to TRBD2. Germline values: CDR1 PRHDT, CDR2 FYEKMQ (reference sequence). Trimming removed 5 bases from V and 6 bases from J; junction bases left unmatched: 13. The length of the CDR3 is 19 residues. For the CDR3, the DNA is TGTGCCAGCAGCCCCGGACTAGCGGGGGGGCCCCGTTCCCCCGGGGAGCTGTTTTTT. Residues: CASSPGLAGGPRSPGELFF.

The chain couples TRBV13 to TRBJ2-2; 9 bases align to TRBD1. CDR3 size: 15 residues. Germline CDR1 is PRHDT and CDR2 is FYEKMQ (reference sequence). V was pared by 6 bases and J by 4 bases, with 6 bases of the junction left unmatched. The CDR3 region has the DNA TGTGCCAGCAGTTGGGGACAGGGCGGCACCGGGGAGCTGTTTTTT. Protein sequence: CASSWGQGGTGELFF. Full variable domain (missing parts from reference TRBV13 and TRBJ2-2): AAGVIQSPRHLIKEKRETATLKCYPIPRHDTVYWYQQGPGQDPQFLISFYEKMQSDKGSIPDRFSAQQFSDYHSELNMSSLELGDSALYFCASSWGQGGTGELFFGEGSRLTVL.

The CDR3 DNA reads as TGTGCCAGCAGCTTTAGGGGCCGGGCTATCACAGATACGCAGTATTTT. This codes for CASSFRGRAITDTQYF. This sequence joins TRBV11-2 and TRBJ2-3; D may be TRBD1 (5 bases). The V gene's germline CDR1 is SGHAT and CDR2 FQNNGV. The CDR3 consists of 16 residues. Trimming pared 3 bases from V and 2 bases from J, leaving 15 bases between.

The V call is TRBV5-1, the J call TRBJ1-1; maybe TRBD1 (5 bases). Per germline, CDR1 SGHRS and CDR2 YFSETQ. The CDR3 covers 14 residues. V lost 4 bases and J 5 bases, leaving 15 bases between the germline ends. This CDR3 is CASSLALRGTEAFF. The CDR3 nucleotides are TGCGCCAGCAGCCTGGCCCTTCGGGGGACTGAAGCTTTCTTT.

The chain carries TRBV30 and TRBJ2-3; D possibly corresponds to TRBD2 (5 bases). Trimming removed 4 bases at V and 2 bases at J, with 7 bases between. This CDR3 has 12 amino acids. The V gene's germline CDR1 is GTSNPN and CDR2 SVGIG (reference sequence). DNA of the CDR3: TGTGCCTGGAATGACTACACAGATACGCAGTATTTT. The encoded protein is CAWNDYTDTQYF.

The chain joins TRBV4-1 to TRBJ2-7; 8 bases align to TRBD1. Germline V gene lookup returns CDR1 MGHRA and CDR2 YSYEKL. V gave up 3 bases and J gave up 3 bases; unmatched junction bases: 10. The CDR3 is 16 residues long. The CDR3 protein is CASSHPYRDRIYEQYF. DNA of the CDR3: TGCGCCAGCAGCCACCCATACCGGGACAGGATCTACGAGCAGTACTTC.

The genes are TRBV19 and TRBJ1-5, with TRBD1 matching 10 bases. V gave up 5 bases and J gave up 2 bases; unmatched junction bases: 3. This CDR3 is 15 amino acids long. The germline V gene encodes CDR1 LNHDA and CDR2 SQIVND (reference sequence). In DNA, the CDR3 is TGTGCCAGTAGTTGGACAGGGGGAGGCAATCAGCCCCAGCATTTT. It translates to CASSWTGGGNQPQHF.

The J gene is TRBJ1-2, the V gene TRBV6-5, with 11 bases that match TRBD1. With V trimmed by 5 bases and J by 3 bases, 5 bases remained unmatched. The CDR3 spans 15 residues. The germline V gene has CDR1 MNHEY and CDR2 SVGAGI. The CDR3 spells CASSRGTGGDYGYTF. DNA of the CDR3: TGTGCCAGCAGTCGGGGGACAGGGGGTGACTATGGCTACACCTTC.